These 24 T cell receptor beta chains were sequenced from one sample in a study of CD8+ T cells in alopecia areata. In each case, RNA was isolated and then reverse transcribed into cDNA as the sequencing template. The method was immunoSEQ multiplex PCR; TCRdb's version includes in-frame clones alone and lacks a portion of them. The table includes 90,000 to 150,000 clones, about three fifths detected once. Treatment noted: oral pan-JAK inhibitor, 5-10 mg twice daily. The sequencing here drew on CD8+ T cells sorted from blood, taken at week 4, from a patient treated with tofacitinib. The source is a human donor with alopecia areata.

The gene calls are TRBV15 and TRBJ1-2; the D gene is possibly TRBD1 (6 bases). Germline assignment: CDR1 LNHNV and CDR2 YYDKDF (reference sequence). The CDR3 extends over 17 amino acids. Trimming left V 3 bases short and J 3 bases short, with 20 bases between. The CDR3 sequence is CATSRFRALQGDYGYTF. In DNA form, the CDR3 reads TGTGCCACCAGCAGGTTCCGGGCCCTACAGGGAGACTATGGCTACACCTTC.

This clone was found a few times. This rearrangement joins TRBV14 to TRBJ2-1; D is unclear. The V gene's germline CDR1 is SGHDN and CDR2 FVKESK. This CDR3 has 14 amino acids. Trimming removed 3 bases at V and 6 bases at J, with 12 bases between. In nucleotides, the CDR3 is TGTGCCAGCAGCCAGGTATCCCCCGGCAATGAGCAGTTCTTC. As protein: CASSQVSPGNEQFF.

The gene calls are TRBV30 and TRBJ2-7; possible D gene TRBD1, 6 bases. The CDR3 consists of 12 residues. Trimming pared 5 bases from V and 5 bases from J, leaving 13 bases between. Germline-derived CDR1 and CDR2 are GTSNPN and SVGIG (reference sequence). The CDR3 bases are TGTGCCTGGCAAGGACAGCCAAACGAGCAGTACTTC. This sequence encodes CAWQGQPNEQYF.

This clone was recorded once. The chain carries TRBV30 and TRBJ1-2, with 8 bases lining up with TRBD1. The J segment lost 8 bases and the V segment lost 4 bases, leaving 12 bases of the junction unmatched. Germline-derived CDR1 and CDR2 are GTSNPN and SVGIG (reference sequence). The CDR3 loop spans 14 amino acids. The CDR3 loop reads CAWTLGQGVEGYTF. The CDR3 DNA reads as TGTGCCTGGACCCTCGGACAGGGAGTCGAAGGCTACACCTTC.

This rearrangement joins TRBV30 to TRBJ2-7; TRBD2 is a possible D gene (5 bases). This CDR3 region has 15 residues. The V gene lost 3 bases and the J gene lost 5 bases, with 20 bases spanning the gap. Germline V gene data show CDR1 as GTSNPN and CDR2 as SVGIG (reference sequence). The CDR3: CAWSEAGLHGNEQYF. The CDR3 DNA reads as TGTGCCTGGAGCGAGGCAGGCCTTCACGGGAACGAGCAGTACTTC.

This chain links TRBV30 with TRBJ2-7; D may be TRBD1 (5 bases). CDR1 and CDR2 from the germline V gene are GTSNPN and SVGIG (reference sequence). V was clipped by 0 bases and J by 5 bases, with 8 bases between them. The CDR3 sequence is 12 residues long. This chain's CDR3 is CAWSVTDNEQYF. CDR3 nucleotides: TGTGCCTGGAGTGTTACGGACAACGAGCAGTACTTC.

J is TRBJ2-1 and V is TRBV5-1; D might be TRBD2 (6 bases). V lost 0 bases, J lost 10 bases, and 17 bases lay in between. This CDR3 has 15 residues. Germline CDR1 is SGHRS and CDR2 is YFSETQ. As DNA, the CDR3 is TGCGCCAGCAGCTTGGTCCTAGCGAGGAATGACGAGCAGTTCTTC. This encodes CASSLVLARNDEQFF. Complete variable domain (other parts from reference TRBV5-1 and TRBJ2-1): KAGVTQTPRYLIKTRGQQVTLSCSPISGHRSVSWYQQTPGQGLQFLFEYFSETQRNKGNFPGRFSGRQFSNSRSEMNVSTLELGDSALYLCASSLVLARNDEQFFGPGTRLTVL.

A few counts support this clone. The chain employs TRBV30 and TRBJ1-1; the match to TRBD1 covers 7 bases. This CDR3 region has 12 residues. Germline V CDR1 and CDR2: GTSNPN, SVGIG (reference sequence). The V segment lost 5 bases and the J segment 7 bases; nucleotides outside the gene matches: 7. As DNA, the CDR3 is TGTGCCTGGTTAAGAGACAGGGATGAAGCTTTCTTT. As protein: CAWLRDRDEAFF.

The chain is built from TRBV7-2 and TRBJ2-1, with 7 bases matching TRBD2. This CDR3 region has 15 residues. The germline V gene encodes CDR1 SGHTA and CDR2 FQGNSA. The V gene end was trimmed by 5 bases and the J gene end by 0 bases; junction bases not matched to a gene: 4. CDR3 coding DNA: TGTGCCAGCAGCGAAGCGGGGAGCTCCTACAATGAGCAGTTCTTC. Translating it yields CASSEAGSSYNEQFF. The full variable domain, with the rest looked up from reference TRBV7-2 and TRBJ2-1, is GAGVSQSPSNKVTEKGKDVELRCDPISGHTALYWYRQSLGQGLEFLIYFQGNSAPDKSGLPSDRFSAERTGGSVSTLTIQRTQQEDSAVYLCASSEAGSSYNEQFFGPGTRLTVL.

The chain has TRBV7-9 and TRBJ1-2; D uncertain. CDR1 SEHNR and CDR2 FQNEAQ come from the germline V gene (reference sequence). The CDR3 covers 15 residues. Trimming left V 2 bases short and J 1 base short, with 11 bases between. The CDR3 is CASSLLEVNNYGYTF. The CDR3 bases are TGTGCCAGCAGCTTATTGGAGGTCAATAACTATGGCTACACCTTC.

This clone was recorded a few times. The chain uses TRBV29-1 and TRBJ1-2; no clear D. Trimming took off 3 bases at V and 2 bases at J, with 7 bases between the two ends. The CDR3 has 12 amino acids. Germline V gives CDR1 SQVTM, CDR2 ANQGSEA. The CDR3 here is CSVESSNYGYTF. CDR3 bases: TGCAGCGTTGAGTCGTCAAACTATGGCTACACCTTC. Using reference TRBV29-1 and TRBJ1-2 for the parts outside the CDR3, the full variable domain is SAVISQKPSRDICQRGTSLTIQCQVDSQVTMMFWYRQQPGQSLTLIATANQGSEATYESGFVIDKFPISRPNLTFSTLTVSNMSPEDSSIYLCSVESSNYGYTFGSGTRLTVV.

This CDR3 reads CSAVWGGAEAFF. The CDR3 DNA is TGCAGCGCCGTCTGGGGGGGCGCTGAAGCTTTCTTT. This chain joins TRBV29-1 and TRBJ1-1; TRBD1 is a possible D gene (6 bases). Trimming removed 7 bases from V and 6 bases from J, with 15 bases in between. The CDR3 runs 12 residues. The V gene's germline CDR1 is SQVTM and CDR2 ANQGSEA.

In its sample, this clone was seen a few times. CDR3 loop: CASSRQNEQFF. The CDR3 region has the DNA TGTGCCAGCAGCCGGCAGAATGAGCAGTTCTTC. The chain couples TRBV13 to TRBJ2-1, with unresolved D. This CDR3 is 11 amino acids long. V gave up 5 bases and J gave up 7 bases, with 6 bases separating them. CDR1 is PRHDT and CDR2 is FYEKMQ in the germline V gene (reference sequence).

J is TRBJ1-1 and V is TRBV7-9; D gene ambiguous. V was pared by 3 bases and J by 1 base, with 12 bases between. The CDR3 runs to 15 residues. Germline V gene data show CDR1 as SEHNR and CDR2 as FQNEAQ (reference sequence). The CDR3 region is CASSLMGGENTEAFF. In nucleotides, the CDR3 is TGTGCCAGCAGCTTGATGGGTGGGGAGAACACTGAAGCTTTCTTT.

In its sample, this clone was seen a few times. This chain joins TRBV30 and TRBJ1-4; unclear D gene. The CDR3 runs 11 residues. The V gene's germline CDR1 is GTSNPN and CDR2 SVGIG (reference sequence). V lost 4 bases, J lost 5 bases, and 5 bases lay in between. The CDR3 loop reads CAWKENEKLFF. The CDR3 nucleotides are TGTGCCTGGAAAGAAAATGAAAAACTGTTTTTT.

The rearrangement uses TRBV29-1 and TRBJ1-1, with D possibly TRBD1 on 6 matching bases. Germline V CDR1 and CDR2: SQVTM, ANQGSEA. This CDR3 region has 12 residues. The V end was cut by 5 bases, the J end by 6 bases, with 13 bases between. CDR3 nucleotide sequence: TGCAGCGTTAAACGACAGGCAGCTGAAGCTTTCTTT. Translation: CSVKRQAAEAFF.

V and J are TRBV14 and TRBJ2-5; D uncertain. Trimming took off 5 bases at V and 2 bases at J, with 12 bases between the two ends. CDR1 SGHDN and CDR2 FVKESK come from the germline V gene. The CDR3 totals 14 residues. The CDR3 here is CASSDKGQQETQYF. CDR3 bases: TGTGCCAGCAGCGACAAAGGCCAACAAGAGACCCAGTACTTC.

This clone was seen at least ten times. The rearrangement uses TRBV11-2 and TRBJ1-5; 8 positions match TRBD1. The CDR3 covers 13 residues. The V segment lost 7 bases and the J segment 1 base; nucleotides outside the gene matches: 0. Per the germline V gene, CDR1 is SGHAT and CDR2 is FQNNGV. In DNA, the CDR3 is TGTGCCAGCAACAGGGGGAGCAATCAGCCCCAGCATTTT. This sequence encodes CASNRGSNQPQHF. The entire variable domain, with the rest obtained from reference TRBV11-2 and TRBJ1-5, is as follows: EAGVAQSPRYKIIEKRQSVAFWCNPISGHATLYWYQQILGQGPKLLIQFQNNGVVDDSQLPKDRFSAERLKGVDSTLKIQPAKLEDSAVYLCASNRGSNQPQHFGDGTRLSIL.

The V and J genes are TRBV27 and TRBJ1-5, with 8 positions matching TRBD1. After removal of 2 bases from V and 4 bases from J, the junction contained 7 bases not matched to a gene. Germline lookup yields CDR1 MNHEY and CDR2 SMNVEV (reference sequence). CDR3 length: 16 residues. CDR3 bases: TGTGCCAGCAGTTTAGGACAGGGAGAAGGAAATCAGCCCCAGCATTTT. This encodes CASSLGQGEGNQPQHF.

This clone has a handful of counts. J is TRBJ2-5 and V is TRBV28; D gene ambiguous. In germline, CDR1 is MDHEN, CDR2 SYDVKM. The V end lost 3 bases, the J end lost 2 bases, and 13 bases lay between the germline ends. This CDR3 is 15 amino acids long. CDR3 loop: CASSFAPNIQETQYF. DNA of the CDR3: TGTGCCAGCAGTTTTGCCCCGAACATACAAGAGACCCAGTACTTC.

V usage is TRBV9 and J usage is TRBJ1-1; 10 nucleotides line up with TRBD1. CDR1 is SGDLS, CDR2 YYNGEE, per germline. CDR3 size: 15 residues. V was clipped by 5 bases and J by 3 bases; unmatched bases: 7. The CDR3 nucleotides read TGTGCCAGCAGTAGCGGGACAGGGGCGGACACTGAAGCTTTCTTT. Translating it yields CASSSGTGADTEAFF.

This clone was counted between two and nine times. V and J are TRBV13 and TRBJ1-3; maybe TRBD1 (5 bases). Germline V gives CDR1 PRHDT, CDR2 FYEKMQ (reference sequence). CDR3 size: 15 residues. Trimming stripped 5 bases from V and 0 bases from J, with 11 bases between. The CDR3 nucleotides read TGTGCCAGCAGCCCCGCAGGGAGCTCTGGAAACACCATATATTTT. As protein: CASSPAGSSGNTIYF. The whole variable domain, remainder taken from reference TRBV13 and TRBJ1-3, is AAGVIQSPRHLIKEKRETATLKCYPIPRHDTVYWYQQGPGQDPQFLISFYEKMQSDKGSIPDRFSAQQFSDYHSELNMSSLELGDSALYFCASSPAGSSGNTIYFGEGSWLTVV.

The V gene is TRBV30, the J gene TRBJ1-2; maybe TRBD1 (5 bases). V dropped 1 base and J dropped 5 bases, with 17 bases sitting between them. CDR1 is GTSNPN and CDR2 is SVGIG in the germline V gene (reference sequence). CDR3 length: 15 amino acids. The CDR3 region has the DNA TGTGCCTGGAGTGGGGGTCCTTTAGGGGATTATGGCTACACCTTC. This translates into CAWSGGPLGDYGYTF.

The J gene is TRBJ2-7, the V gene TRBV29-1; possible D gene TRBD1, 6 bases. V was pared by 5 bases and J by 4 bases, with 15 bases between. The CDR3 extends over 13 amino acids. CDR1 is SQVTM and CDR2 is ANQGSEA in the germline V gene. The CDR3 region is CSVLAGVAYEQYF. The CDR3 nucleotides read TGCAGCGTTCTAGCAGGGGTGGCTTACGAGCAGTACTTC.